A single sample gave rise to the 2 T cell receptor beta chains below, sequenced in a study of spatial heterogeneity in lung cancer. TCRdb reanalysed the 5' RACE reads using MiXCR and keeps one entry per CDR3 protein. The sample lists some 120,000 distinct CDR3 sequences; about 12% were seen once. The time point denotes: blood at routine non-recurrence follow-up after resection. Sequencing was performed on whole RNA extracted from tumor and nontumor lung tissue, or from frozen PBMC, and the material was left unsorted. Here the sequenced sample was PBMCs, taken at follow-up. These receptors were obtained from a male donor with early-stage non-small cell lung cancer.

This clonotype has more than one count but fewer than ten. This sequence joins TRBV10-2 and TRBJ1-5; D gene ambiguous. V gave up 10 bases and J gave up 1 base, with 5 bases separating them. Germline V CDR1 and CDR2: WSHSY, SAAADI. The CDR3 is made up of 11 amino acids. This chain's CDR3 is CATRSNQPQHF. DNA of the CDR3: TGCGCCACCAGAAGCAATCAGCCCCAGCATTTT.

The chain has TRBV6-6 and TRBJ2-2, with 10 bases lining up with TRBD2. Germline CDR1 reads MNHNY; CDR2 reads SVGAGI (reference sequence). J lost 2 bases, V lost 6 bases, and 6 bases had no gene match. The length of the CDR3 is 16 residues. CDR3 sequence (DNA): TGTGCCAGCAGCCTAGCGGGGGCTCTCAACACCGGGGAGCTGTTTTTT. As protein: CASSLAGALNTGELFF.